These 5 T cell receptor beta chains share one sample of origin, sequenced in a study of shared clonotypes between healthy human individuals. CD45RO-negative cells were positively selected for CCR7, leaving out terminally differentiated effector memory CD45RA+ cells. Data came from immunoSEQ multiplex PCR; TCRdb stores just in-frame clones and leaves some out. The sample includes about 2.1 million clones, around 95% of them seen just once. Sample: naive CD8+ T cells from PBMCs. All receptors derive from a man aged 18 to 30 in good health. Some clones in this sample may be carry-over from other donors' samples.

The CDR3 here is CASSLSSTGLLETQYF. The CDR3 region has the DNA TGTGCCAGCAGTTTATCCTCGACAGGGCTCTTGGAGACCCAGTACTTC. The gene calls are TRBV27 and TRBJ2-5, with 7 bases lining up with TRBD1. This CDR3 comprises 16 residues. The germline gives CDR1 MNHEY, CDR2 SMNVEV (reference sequence). V lost 0 bases to trimming and J lost 5 bases; unmatched junction nucleotides: 9.

V gene TRBV11-2 combines with J gene TRBJ1-2; D uncertain. The CDR3 extends over 12 amino acids. Trimming removed 2 bases at V and 6 bases at J, with 7 bases between. Germline-derived CDR1 and CDR2 are SGHAT and FQNNGV. The CDR3, as DNA: TGTGCCAGCAGCTTACTCGATGATGGCTACACCTTC. Translation gives CASSLLDDGYTF.

Turning to this clone: This CDR3 is also generated by other DNA sequences in the sample. The V gene is TRBV27, the J gene TRBJ1-1; no clear D gene. The germline CDR1 and CDR2 sequences are MNHEY and SMNVEV (reference sequence). Between the trimmed V and J ends, which lost 1 base and 3 bases, there was a span of 9 bases. The CDR3 runs 14 residues. The CDR3 DNA sequence: TGTGCCAGCAGTTTATGGGGAAGGGACACTGAAGCTTTCTTT. Residues: CASSLWGRDTEAFF.

The chain joins TRBV9 to TRBJ2-1; the match to TRBD2 covers 10 bases. The junction had 11 bases not matched to a gene; V was cut back by 4 bases and J by 10 bases. Looked up from germline, CDR1 is SGDLS and CDR2 is YYNGEE. CDR3 length equals 15 residues. In nucleotides, the CDR3 is TGTGCCAGCAGCCTAGGGACTAGCGCCTCGATAGAGCAGTTCTTC. Amino acids: CASSLGTSASIEQFF. The whole variable domain, remainder taken from reference TRBV9 and TRBJ2-1, is DSGVTQTPKHLITATGQRVTLRCSPRSGDLSVYWYQQSLDQGLQFLIQYYNGEERAKGNILERFSAQQFPDLHSELNLSSLELGDSALYFCASSLGTSASIEQFFGPGTRLTVL.

The V gene is TRBV4-1, the J gene TRBJ1-1; D is ambiguous. The CDR3 runs 13 residues. Germline V gene lookup returns CDR1 MGHRA and CDR2 YSYEKL. Trimming stripped 6 bases from V and 1 base from J, with 9 bases between. The CDR3 nucleotides are TGCGCCAGCAGGCTATTACAGAACACTGAAGCTTTCTTT. Protein: CASRLLQNTEAFF.